What follows are 25 T cell receptor beta chains derived from one specimen sequenced in a study of blood T cells in healthy people across ages. Primed by a sample-barcoded 5' primer and a J-beta primer mix, a second PCR proceeded for roughly 7 to 11 cycles. TCRdb ran MiXCR on the 5' RACE reads and lists one entry per CDR3 protein. This table has 600,000 to 1,000,000 distinct CDR3 sequences, just under 25% appearing once. The same specimen was also included in a second study, on T cells of mothers and their children.

Material for sequencing was blood. The receptors were sampled from a boy between 10 and 17 years old in good health.

This rearrangement joins TRBV28 to TRBJ2-3; a possible D gene is TRBD2 (6 bases). The CDR3 has 13 amino acids. V gave up 5 bases and J gave up 5 bases, with 11 bases separating them. Germline V gene data show CDR1 as MDHEN and CDR2 as SYDVKM. CDR3 bases: TGTGCCAGCAGTGGCGCGGGGAGAGATACGCAGTATTTT. It is translated as CASSGAGRDTQYF.

This clonotype was picked up a small number of times. CDR3 protein: CASSQGIVYNEQFF. Here the CDR3 DNA reads TGTGCCAGCAGCCAGGGTATCGTCTACAATGAGCAGTTCTTC. The rearrangement uses TRBV14 and TRBJ2-1; no definite D call. The CDR3 consists of 14 residues. Trimming removed 3 bases at V and 3 bases at J, with 9 bases between. Germline V CDR1 and CDR2: SGHDN, FVKESK.

The chain links TRBV29-1 to TRBJ2-5; no reliable D call. The germline V gene encodes CDR1 SQVTM and CDR2 ANQGSEA. This CDR3 is built from 10 residues. Between the trimmed V and J ends, which lost 5 bases and 4 bases, there was a span of 5 bases. The CDR3, as DNA: TGCAGCGTTAGCCCAGAGACCCAGTACTTC. It is translated as CSVSPETQYF.

The sample holds a few counts of this clonotype. CDR3 in DNA: TGCAGCGTTGAAGAAGGCTCAGGGGCATTCGGTGCGGAGACCCAGTACTTC. It is translated as CSVEEGSGAFGAETQYF. The chain uses TRBV29-1 and TRBJ2-5; D is possibly TRBD1 (6 bases). Germline CDR1 SQVTM, CDR2 ANQGSEA. The CDR3 covers 17 residues. Trimming pared 0 bases from V and 5 bases from J, leaving 22 bases between.

There are a few counts of this clonotype. V is TRBV5-1 and J is TRBJ1-6; D not resolved. Trimming cost V 4 bases and J 5 bases, with 10 bases left between them. CDR3 size: 14 residues. Germline assignment: CDR1 SGHRS and CDR2 YFSETQ. CDR3 sequence reads: CASSTGVNNSPLHF. In DNA form, the CDR3 reads TGCGCCAGCAGCACTGGGGTAAATAATTCACCCCTCCACTTT.

This chain uses TRBV7-2 with TRBJ1-5; 9 bases match TRBD1. The CDR3 spans 15 residues. From germline, CDR1 is SGHTA and CDR2 FQGNSA. Trimming took 3 bases from V and 3 from J; bases not matched to a gene: 3. The CDR3 loop is CASSLGDRANQPQHF. The CDR3 DNA reads TGTGCCAGCAGCTTGGGGGACAGGGCCAATCAGCCCCAGCATTTT.

This chain connects TRBV29-1 to TRBJ2-5; D gene ambiguous. The CDR3 spans 13 residues. With 4 bases removed from V and 5 bases from J, the gap between germline ends came to 14 bases. The germline V gene has CDR1 SQVTM and CDR2 ANQGSEA. The chain's CDR3 is CSVVALLGETQYF. For the CDR3, the DNA is TGCAGCGTTGTAGCCCTTTTGGGGGAGACCCAGTACTTC.

This clonotype has more than one count but fewer than ten. V and J are TRBV14 and TRBJ2-2, with no clear D. Germline-derived CDR1 and CDR2 are SGHDN and FVKESK. The CDR3 covers 13 residues. V was shortened by 6 bases and J by 6 bases, with 11 bases between the two germline ends. The CDR3 region is CASRNTGSGELFF. CDR3 bases: TGTGCCAGCAGGAATACGGGTTCCGGGGAGCTGTTTTTT. Complete variable domain (other parts from reference TRBV14 and TRBJ2-2): EAGVTQFPSHSVIEKGQTVTLRCDPISGHDNLYWYRRVMGKEIKFLLHFVKESKQDESGMPNNRFLAERTGGTYSTLKVQPAELEDSGVYFCASRNTGSGELFFGEGSRLTVL.

As regards this clonotype: An end of the junction does not agree with germline; a read error may underlie this. V gene TRBV12-3 or TRBV12-4 combines with J gene TRBJ2-3, with D possibly being TRBD2 (5 bases). This CDR3 spans 14 amino acids. The CDR3 spells CAGSWTGTTDTQYF. The CDR3 nucleotides are TGTGCCGGCAGTTGGACGGGAACCACAGATACGCAGTATTTT.

Points on this clonotype: At one end, the junction sequence differs from germline, possibly due to a read error. The rearrangement uses TRBV7-3 and TRBJ2-5; D gene uncertain. In germline, CDR1 is SGHTA, CDR2 FQGTGA. The CDR3 spans 11 residues. The chain's CDR3 is CMRSLQETQYF. For the CDR3, the DNA is TGCATGCGCAGCCTCCAAGAGACCCAGTACTTC.

This sequence joins TRBV28 and TRBJ2-5; D possibly corresponds to TRBD1 (5 bases). Judging by the DNA end, TRBJ2-7 fits better; the J call may be wrong. CDR1 MDHEN and CDR2 SYDVKM come from the germline V gene. This CDR3 is 14 amino acids long. The CDR3 nucleotides read TGTGCCAGCACTCGGGCCTCCAGGGCCTACGAGCAGTACTTC. Its translation is CASTRASRAYEQYF.

This clonotype has just a few counts. Its ends do not fully match the called genes, so a read error is possible. The genes are TRBV6-1 and TRBJ2-5; D may be TRBD2 (5 bases). The germline gives CDR1 MNHNS, CDR2 SASEGT. The CDR3 extends over 8 amino acids. CDR3 protein: CASSEAAF. The CDR3 DNA follows: TGTGCCAGCAGCGAAGCGGCATTC.

This clonotype appeared once. The chain employs TRBV20-1 and TRBJ2-3; D is uncertain. This CDR3 has 10 amino acids. CDR1 and CDR2 (germline): DFQATT, SNEGSKA (reference sequence). V was pared by 2 bases and J by 10 bases, with 7 bases between. The chain's CDR3 is CSARKSAQYF. The CDR3 DNA sequence: TGCAGTGCTAGAAAATCAGCGCAGTATTTT.

The rearrangement uses TRBV18 and TRBJ1-1, with D uncertain. With 3 bases removed from V and 1 base from J, the gap between germline ends came to 12 bases. Germline-derived CDR1 and CDR2 are KGHSH and LQKENI. The CDR3 loop spans 15 amino acids. CDR3 in DNA: TGTGCCAGCTCACCGTTCCTGGGCAAGAACACTGAAGCTTTCTTT. Its translation: CASSPFLGKNTEAFF.

There are a few counts of this clonotype. The rearrangement joins TRBV4-3 to TRBJ2-1, with D perhaps matching TRBD1 or TRBD2 (5 bases each). This CDR3 has 17 amino acids. The germline V gene has CDR1 LGHNA and CDR2 YSLEER. Between the trimmed V and J ends, which lost 1 base and 3 bases, there was a span of 16 bases. This CDR3 reads CASSQVPPGTNYNEQFF. The CDR3 nucleotides are TGCGCCAGCAGCCAAGTTCCTCCCGGGACCAACTACAATGAGCAGTTCTTC.

The chain has TRBV29-1 and TRBJ2-5; tentatively, D is TRBD2 (5 bases). Germline assignment: CDR1 SQVTM and CDR2 ANQGSEA. The length of the CDR3 is 14 residues. Trimming took 2 bases from V and 2 from J, leaving 12 bases between them. CDR3 loop: CSVEMRVGQETQYF. The CDR3 bases are TGCAGCGTTGAAATGAGGGTTGGGCAAGAGACCCAGTACTTC.

The chain employs TRBV20-1 and TRBJ2-5; D is possibly TRBD1 (7 bases). The J call is uncertain, as TRBJ2-1 better fits the DNA end. The CDR3 sequence is 15 residues long. Looked up from germline, CDR1 is DFQATT and CDR2 is SNEGSKA (reference sequence). CDR3 nucleotides: TGCAGTGCTAGAGATATACAGGGGACTTACAATGAGCAGTTCTTC. As protein: CSARDIQGTYNEQFF.

This chain uses TRBV11-2 with TRBJ2-1, with TRBD2 identical over 12 bases. The CDR3 consists of 16 residues. In germline, CDR1 is SGHAT, CDR2 FQNNGV. V shed 1 base and J 6 bases; nucleotides not matched to a gene: 4. The CDR3 region has the DNA TGTGCCAGCAGCTTAGTGGCTAGCGGGAGGGGCAATGAGCAGTTCTTC. Encoded protein: CASSLVASGRGNEQFF.

The rearrangement joins TRBV3-1 to TRBJ2-5; D unclear. V was shortened by 7 bases and J by 2 bases, with 8 bases between the two germline ends. The germline CDR1 and CDR2 sequences are LGHDT and YNNKEL (reference sequence). This CDR3 comprises 12 residues. The CDR3, as DNA: TGTGCCAGCACGGTCAAACAAGAGACCCAGTACTTC. Encoded protein: CASTVKQETQYF.

A few counts support this clonotype. V is TRBV30 and J is TRBJ1-4; D call uncertain. V lost 1 base, J lost 7 bases, and 13 bases lay in between. The CDR3 sequence is 14 residues long. Germline CDR1 is GTSNPN and CDR2 is SVGIG (reference sequence). The CDR3 sequence: CAWSEKAQGEKLFF. The CDR3 DNA sequence: TGTGCCTGGAGTGAGAAGGCGCAAGGTGAAAAACTGTTTTTT.

This clonotype came up a few times. The J gene is TRBJ2-4, the V gene TRBV5-6; TRBD1 or TRBD2 may be the D gene (5 bases each). The CDR3 runs 13 residues. Trimming removed 6 bases at V and 5 bases at J, with 12 bases between. Germline V gene lookup returns CDR1 SGHDT and CDR2 YYEEEE. CDR3 sequence: CASKDRDQNIQYF. The CDR3, as DNA: TGTGCCAGCAAAGACCGGGACCAAAACATTCAGTACTTC.

The chain is built from TRBV12-3 or TRBV12-4 and TRBJ2-7, with 10 bases identical to TRBD2. The CDR3 totals 14 residues. Trimming removed 6 bases from V and 5 bases from J; junction bases left unmatched: 7. CDR3 in amino acids: CASRIAGGKNEQYF. CDR3 DNA: TGTGCCAGCAGAATAGCGGGGGGCAAGAACGAGCAGTACTTC.

V usage is TRBV11-2 and J usage is TRBJ2-5; TRBD2 aligns across 8 bases. From germline, CDR1 is SGHAT and CDR2 FQNNGV. This CDR3 spans 24 amino acids. Losses at the gene ends were 5 bases for V and 3 bases for J; bases not matched to a gene: 35. CDR3 DNA: TGTGCCAGCAGCCTTGTTAGCAGTCGGAGAAGAGGGGTGGGGAGCGGGAGTCTGAAAGAGACCCAGTACTTC. As protein: CASSLVSSRRRGVGSGSLKETQYF.

The sample holds a few counts of this clonotype. The chain has TRBV29-1 and TRBJ2-2; tentative D call: TRBD1 (6 bases). The germline gives CDR1 SQVTM, CDR2 ANQGSEA. The V end lost 6 bases, the J end lost 3 bases, and 20 bases lay between the germline ends. The CDR3 has 16 amino acids. CDR3 sequence (DNA): TGCAGCGTCGGAACCACTCAGGGGACGGACACCGGGGAGCTGTTTTTT. As protein: CSVGTTQGTDTGELFF.

This clonotype has a handful of counts. This chain links TRBV5-1 with TRBJ1-2; 7 bases map to TRBD1. CDR3 length: 14 amino acids. Trimming cost V 4 bases and J 7 bases; bases outside gene matches: 10. Germline V gene sequence: CDR1 SGHRS, CDR2 YFSETQ. CDR3 bases: TGCGCCAGCAGCCCGGGAAAGGGACAGAGTGGCTACACCTTC. Encoded protein: CASSPGKGQSGYTF.